The text below deals with one T cell receptor beta chain. The sample comes from a study of T-cell reconstitution after alpha-beta-depleted transplantation in children. As it was prepared, the TCRbeta library received unique molecular identifiers. TCRdb re-analysed the PCR reads in MiXCR, keeping a single row per CDR3 protein. The sample carries about 540,000 distinct CDR3 sequences, roughly 18% recorded once. This CDR3 contains 13 residues. V lost 0 bases and J 2 bases, leaving 6 bases between the germline ends. CDR1 SGHRS and CDR2 YFSETQ come from the germline V gene. V is TRBV5-1 and J is TRBJ2-7; no clear D. The sequences come from PBMCs from the stem cell graft donor, collected from the stem cell graft. The TCR was taken from a human donor who donated a stem cell graft to a child with acute lymphoblastic leukemia. The CDR3 reads CASSLAPTYEQYF. The CDR3 DNA reads TGCGCCAGCAGCTTGGCACCCACCTACGAGCAGTACTTC.